A selection of T cell receptor beta chains follows, all from one sample in a study of T cell changes during pregnancy in multiple sclerosis. Libraries were prepared by immunoSEQ multiplex PCR; TCRdb keeps only in-frame clonotypes and omits some of them. The table has roughly 42,000 clones, 90% seen once; the top ten hold 6.5% to 9%. Source: CD8+ T cells from peripheral blood mononuclear cells, taken in the third trimester of pregnancy. The receptors come from a female donor with multiple sclerosis, enrolled in a pregnancy study. Both conserved end residues are part of each CDR3.

TRBV11-2	TRBJ2-3	CASSRVGPGGDTQYF
TRBV4-1	TRBJ2-1	CASSQEASGVSSYNEQFF
TRBV7-6	TRBJ2-3	CASSLAPSGRSSDTQYF
TRBV11-1	TRBJ2-7	CASSFPGFHEQYF
TRBV15	TRBJ2-7	CATSLNRGSSYEQYF
TRBV4-3	TRBJ2-3	CASSQDLRPAGFTDTQYF
TRBV27	TRBJ1-2	CASSLSQQGAGAGYTF
TRBV4-1	TRBJ2-7	CASSPGQGPTYEQYF
TRBV2	TRBJ2-3	CASSELASGSGTDTQYF
TRBV7-9	TRBJ1-1	CASSRTSGDEAFF
TRBV9	TRBJ2-5	CASSGGTGRETQYF
TRBV5-1	TRBJ1-1	CASRPEGGAGAFF
TRBV6-4	TRBJ2-3	CASSRLAGESDTQYF
TRBV5-8	TRBJ2-7	CASSGGTGLGSYEQYF
TRBV13	TRBJ1-2	CASSLRQGYYTF
TRBV19	TRBJ2-6	CASSPRTDDLFGANVLTF
TRBV14	TRBJ2-2	CASSQEATGELFF
TRBV19	TRBJ2-4	CASSTSDRGYSDIQYF
TRBV27	TRBJ2-7	CASSLDRGEQYF
TRBV4-1	TRBJ2-3	CASSRGPGTSGDTTDTQYF
TRBV30	TRBJ1-4	CAWSVWDEGAEEKLFF
TRBV4-1	TRBJ2-3	CASSQENSGDTQYF
TRBV19	TRBJ2-2	CASIDYRNTGELFF
TRBV28	TRBJ2-7	CASSFGYRDEQYF
TRBV7-2	TRBJ1-1	CASSPPGAGGAEAFF
TRBV4-1	TRBJ2-2	CASSQARDSNTGELFF
TRBV28	TRBJ1-1	CASILGGMNTEAFF
TRBV5-4	TRBJ1-1	CASSPGTGGAEGAFF
TRBV5-3	TRBJ1-1	CARSSGQGAREAFF
TRBV4-3	TRBJ2-1	CASSQETPAGGFNEQFF
TRBV10-3	TRBJ1-1	CAISSGLNTEAFF
TRBV6-6	TRBJ2-3	CASSLNSGGARDTQYF
TRBV6-4	TRBJ2-2	CASSDAENTGELFF
TRBV5-1	TRBJ2-7	CASSPGVLAADYEQYF
TRBV9	TRBJ2-2	CASSPRPAGESTGELFF
TRBV6-5	TRBJ1-2	CASSPYGEIYGYTF
TRBV6-5	TRBJ1-1	CASSYSRAGTEAFF
TRBV4-3	TRBJ2-7	CASSQDRSSYEQYF
TRBV5-6	TRBJ1-2	CASSPGTANYGYTF
TRBV11-3	TRBJ2-1	CASSSSTSGSDEQFF
TRBV5-6	TRBJ2-1	CASSLPAGGEQFF
TRBV10-3	TRBJ1-6	CAISRGQNSPLHF
TRBV19	TRBJ2-1	CASSIDHYAGGQSETSLHNEQFF
TRBV6-1	TRBJ1-2	CASSERRDNYGYTF
TRBV2	TRBJ1-2	CARFIVDSPNYGYTF
TRBV11-2	TRBJ2-1	CASGRQGAYNEQFF
TRBV7-9	TRBJ2-7	CASSLRVSYEQYF
TRBV19	TRBJ2-2	CASSVTSGFTGELFF
TRBV30	TRBJ1-5	CAWSPQGTQPQHF
TRBV9	TRBJ2-7	CASSVDLFVDEQYF
TRBV4-1	TRBJ2-7	CASSQDEGGPYEQYF
TRBV11-3	TRBJ2-1	CASSFFPGSTNEQFF
TRBV27	TRBJ1-6	CASSLGVPPLHF
TRBV28	TRBJ1-1	CASKDRGYTEAFF
TRBV5-6	TRBJ2-7	CASRAGTAYEQYF
TRBV2	TRBJ2-4	CASGDSQNIQYF
TRBV30	TRBJ2-1	CAWSPVGGDSYNEQFF
TRBV7-9	TRBJ2-5	CASSYVQGQETQYF
TRBV7-3	TRBJ1-1	CASSPAQGDTEAFF
TRBV7-3	TRBJ2-1	CASSTTSGVYNEQFF